These T cell receptor beta chains were read from a single sample in a study of regulatory T cells in long-lasting Graves disease. Via MiXCR, TCRdb re-called the multiplex PCR reads, giving one row per CDR3 protein. The sample yields over 450,000 distinct CDR3 sequences, about 22% seen once. The source material was peripheral blood mononuclear cells (PBMCs), sampled when the disease was refractory, from a patient treated with antithyroid drugs. These TCRs come from a female donor with Graves disease. CDR3s include the opening cysteine and the closing phenylalanine or tryptophan. Fields, in order: CDR3 protein, CDR3 DNA, J gene, V gene, D gene, clone size. A D gene is named only where the DNA matches it firmly. Size tells how often a clone was seen (once, few, many) or the class of an expanded clone, and some rows leave it out.

CDR3aa: CASSPRVGEDTEAFF
CDR3nt: TGTGCCAGCTCACCACGAGTAGGGGAGGACACTGAAGCTTTCTTT
j_gene: TRBJ1-1
v_gene: TRBV18
d_gene: -
abundance: -

CDR3aa: CASSLGRTGCTPYSNQPQHF
CDR3nt: TGTGCCAGCAGCTTGGGGAGAACAGGGTGCACACCGTATAGCAATCAGCCCCAGCATTTT
j_gene: TRBJ1-5
v_gene: TRBV11-3
d_gene: -
abundance: -

CDR3aa: CASRRLSSEYEQYF
CDR3nt: TGTGCCAGCAGGAGACTATCTTCTGAGTACGAGCAGTACTTC
j_gene: TRBJ2-7
v_gene: TRBV6-1
d_gene: -
abundance: many

CDR3aa: CATLGGAWQETQYF
CDR3nt: TGTGCCACCCTCGGGGGGGCGTGGCAAGAGACCCAGTACTTC
j_gene: TRBJ2-5
v_gene: TRBV19
d_gene: TRBD2
abundance: few

CDR3aa: CSAREHYEQYF
CDR3nt: TGCAGTGCTAGAGAACACTACGAGCAGTACTTC
j_gene: TRBJ2-7
v_gene: TRBV20-1
d_gene: -
abundance: -

CDR3aa: CASSSSGRVTDEQFF
CDR3nt: TGTGCCAGCAGCTCTAGCGGGAGGGTTACAGATGAGCAGTTCTTC
j_gene: TRBJ2-1
v_gene: TRBV3-1
d_gene: TRBD2
abundance: -

CDR3aa: CASRRVGTGELFF
CDR3nt: TGTGCCAGCAGAAGAGTGGGCACCGGGGAGCTGTTTTTT
j_gene: TRBJ2-2
v_gene: TRBV11-2
d_gene: -
abundance: few

CDR3aa: CSVEGLAGGLTYEQYF
CDR3nt: TGCAGCGTTGAGGGACTAGCGGGGGGCCTCACTTACGAGCAGTACTTC
j_gene: TRBJ2-7
v_gene: TRBV29-1
d_gene: TRBD2
abundance: many

CDR3aa: CASSQDPESGEKLFF
CDR3nt: TGCGCCAGCAGCCAAGATCCAGAGAGTGGAGAAAAACTGTTTTTT
j_gene: TRBJ1-4
v_gene: TRBV4-3
d_gene: -
abundance: -

CDR3aa: CAITGGHSPLHF
CDR3nt: TGTGCCATAACCGGAGGGCATTCACCCCTCCACTTT
j_gene: TRBJ1-6
v_gene: TRBV7-2
d_gene: -
abundance: many

CDR3aa: CASTGQNYEQYF
CDR3nt: TGTGCCAGCACGGGGCAGAACTACGAGCAGTACTTC
j_gene: TRBJ2-7
v_gene: TRBV12-3/TRBV12-4
d_gene: -
abundance: many

CDR3aa: CASSIDRVPGFKYTEAFF
CDR3nt: TGTGCCAGTAGTATAGACAGGGTCCCCGGGTTCAAGTACACTGAAGCTTTCTTT
j_gene: TRBJ1-1
v_gene: TRBV19
d_gene: -
abundance: few

CDR3aa: CASSRGEQETQYF
CDR3nt: TGTGCCAGCAGCCGGGGAGAGCAAGAGACCCAGTACTTC
j_gene: TRBJ2-5
v_gene: TRBV5-5
d_gene: -
abundance: many

CDR3aa: CASSLLKDSQETQYF
CDR3nt: TGTGCCAGCAGTCTACTAAAGGACAGCCAAGAGACCCAGTACTTC
j_gene: TRBJ2-5
v_gene: TRBV28
d_gene: -
abundance: many

CDR3aa: CASSQGLAGVNEQYF
CDR3nt: TGTGCCAGCTCCCAAGGACTAGCGGGAGTAAACGAGCAGTACTTC
j_gene: TRBJ2-7
v_gene: TRBV6-1
d_gene: TRBD2
abundance: many

CDR3aa: CASSFIQGLGIKTQYF
CDR3nt: TGTGCCAGCAGTTTTATTCAGGGACTAGGAATAAAGACCCAGTACTTC
j_gene: TRBJ2-5
v_gene: TRBV27
d_gene: TRBD2
abundance: many

CDR3aa: CASSFSGSGTQYF
CDR3nt: TGTGCCAGCAGTTTTAGCGGGAGCGGGACCCAGTACTTC
j_gene: TRBJ2-5
v_gene: TRBV12-3/TRBV12-4
d_gene: TRBD2
abundance: many

CDR3aa: CASSLSRDGSSYEQYF
CDR3nt: TGTGCCAGCAGTTTATCCCGGGACGGAAGCTCCTACGAGCAGTACTTC
j_gene: TRBJ2-7
v_gene: TRBV27
d_gene: -
abundance: few

CDR3aa: CASSMGRLQTNPAKNIQYF
CDR3nt: TGTGCCAGTAGTATGGGTAGACTCCAAACAAATCCAGCCAAAAACATTCAGTACTTC
j_gene: TRBJ2-4
v_gene: TRBV19
d_gene: -
abundance: -

CDR3aa: CASSYGQGVSYEQYF
CDR3nt: TGTGCCAGCAGTTACGGCCAGGGGGTATCCTACGAGCAGTACTTC
j_gene: TRBJ2-7
v_gene: TRBV6-2/TRBV6-3
d_gene: TRBD1
abundance: many

CDR3aa: CATSDFSNYEQYF
CDR3nt: TGTGCCACCAGTGATTTTTCCAACTACGAGCAGTACTTC
j_gene: TRBJ2-7
v_gene: TRBV24-1
d_gene: -
abundance: few

CDR3aa: CASREDSHYGYTF
CDR3nt: TGTGCCAGCAGAGAAGACAGTCACTATGGCTACACCTTC
j_gene: TRBJ1-2
v_gene: TRBV6-2/TRBV6-3
d_gene: -
abundance: few

CDR3aa: CSASEGPGGHYEQYF
CDR3nt: TGCAGTGCTAGTGAGGGACCGGGGGGGCACTACGAGCAGTACTTC
j_gene: TRBJ2-7
v_gene: TRBV20-1
d_gene: TRBD2
abundance: few

CDR3aa: CASSYRAESAAQHF
CDR3nt: TGTGCCAGCAGTTACCGGGCGGAATCAGCGGCCCAGCATTTT
j_gene: TRBJ1-5
v_gene: TRBV6-2/TRBV6-3
d_gene: -
abundance: few

CDR3aa: CSARHPGQDPSEQYF
CDR3nt: TGCAGTGCTAGACACCCCGGACAGGATCCGTCTGAGCAGTACTTC
j_gene: TRBJ2-7
v_gene: TRBV20-1
d_gene: TRBD1
abundance: once

CDR3aa: CASSQGQITGELFF
CDR3nt: TGCGCCAGCAGCCAGGGACAGATCACCGGGGAGCTGTTTTTT
j_gene: TRBJ2-2
v_gene: TRBV5-1
d_gene: TRBD1
abundance: few

CDR3aa: CASSGTATNEKLFF
CDR3nt: TGTGCCAGCAGCGGGACAGCAACTAATGAAAAACTGTTTTTT
j_gene: TRBJ1-4
v_gene: TRBV12-3/TRBV12-4
d_gene: TRBD1
abundance: many

CDR3aa: CASSESRTIGIETQYF
CDR3nt: TGTGCCAGCAGTGAATCGCGGACCATAGGGATAGAGACCCAGTACTTC
j_gene: TRBJ2-5
v_gene: TRBV25-1
d_gene: -
abundance: few

CDR3aa: CASSATRGEQYF
CDR3nt: TGTGCCAGCAGCGCCACTAGGGGCGAGCAGTACTTC
j_gene: TRBJ2-7
v_gene: TRBV11-2
d_gene: -
abundance: few

CDR3aa: CASIRDEQYF
CDR3nt: TGTGCCAGCATCAGGGACGAGCAGTACTTC
j_gene: TRBJ2-7
v_gene: TRBV6-2/TRBV6-3
d_gene: -
abundance: many

CDR3aa: CASTSLAGGGTKNIQYF
CDR3nt: TGTGCCAGCACGAGCCTAGCGGGAGGTGGGACCAAAAACATTCAGTACTTC
j_gene: TRBJ2-4
v_gene: TRBV6-1
d_gene: TRBD2
abundance: -

CDR3aa: CSASGTGDSSYEQYF
CDR3nt: TGCAGTGCTTCTGGGACAGGGGACAGCTCCTACGAGCAGTACTTC
j_gene: TRBJ2-7
v_gene: TRBV20-1
d_gene: TRBD1
abundance: few

CDR3aa: CSALDRDLTGELFF
CDR3nt: TGCAGTGCCCTGGACAGGGACCTCACCGGGGAGCTGTTTTTT
j_gene: TRBJ2-2
v_gene: TRBV20-1
d_gene: TRBD1
abundance: -